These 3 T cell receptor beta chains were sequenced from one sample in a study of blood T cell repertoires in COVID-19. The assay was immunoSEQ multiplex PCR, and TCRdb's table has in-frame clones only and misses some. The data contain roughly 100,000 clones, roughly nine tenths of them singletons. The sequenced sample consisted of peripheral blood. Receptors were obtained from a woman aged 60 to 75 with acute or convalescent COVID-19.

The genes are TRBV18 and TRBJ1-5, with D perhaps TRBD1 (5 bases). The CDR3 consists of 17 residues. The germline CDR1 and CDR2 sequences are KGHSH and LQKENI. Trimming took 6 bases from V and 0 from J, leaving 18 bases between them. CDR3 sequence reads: CASSQKDSSYSNQPQHF. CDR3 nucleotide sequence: TGTGCCAGCTCCCAGAAAGACAGTTCCTATAGCAATCAGCCCCAGCATTTT. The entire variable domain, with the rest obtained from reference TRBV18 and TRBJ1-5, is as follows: NAGVMQNPRHLVRRRGQEARLRCSPMKGHSHVYWYRQLPEEGLKFMVYLQKENIIDESGMPKERFSAEFPKEGPSILRIQQVVRGDSAAYFCASSQKDSSYSNQPQHFGDGTRLSIL.

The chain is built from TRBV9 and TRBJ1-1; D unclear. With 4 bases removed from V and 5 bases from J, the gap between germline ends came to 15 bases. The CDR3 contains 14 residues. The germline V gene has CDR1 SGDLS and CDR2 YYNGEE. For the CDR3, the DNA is TGTGCCAGCAGCCCCAAAGCGTCGGGAACTGAAGCTTTCTTT. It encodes CASSPKASGTEAFF.

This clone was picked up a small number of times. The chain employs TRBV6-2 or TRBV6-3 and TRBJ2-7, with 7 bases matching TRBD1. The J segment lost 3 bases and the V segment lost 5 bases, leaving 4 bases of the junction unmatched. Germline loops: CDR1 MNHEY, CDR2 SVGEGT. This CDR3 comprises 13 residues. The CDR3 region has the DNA TGTGCCAGCAGTGACAGGGACCGCTACGAGCAGTACTTC. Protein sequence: CASSDRDRYEQYF.